What follows is one TCR beta chain and its context. Sequencing of TCR beta was performed on blood CD8+ T cells and on blood CD4+ T cells. The sample is drawn from a study of CD8 T cells in Susac syndrome. RNA was extracted with the RNeasy kit, and a quantity of roughly 0.45 to 1 ug was reverse transcribed using random hexamers. TCRdb reprocessed the immunoSEQ multiplex PCR reads with MiXCR, giving one entry per CDR3 protein. The sample lists approximately 120,000 distinct CDR3 sequences, about 94% occurring once. Deletions cut 3 bases from V and 3 bases from J, with 2 bases between. Germline V gene sequence: CDR1 SQVTM, CDR2 ANQGSEA. The CDR3 contains 10 residues.

The receptor's source is a human donor in good health. This chain joins TRBV29-1 and TRBJ1-2, with unresolved D. The sequencing input was CD4+ T cells from PBMCs. The CDR3 DNA reads as TGCAGCGTTGATCACTATGGCTACACCTTC. Amino acids: CSVDHYGYTF. The full variable domain, with the rest looked up from reference TRBV29-1 and TRBJ1-2, is SAVISQKPSRDICQRGTSLTIQCQVDSQVTMMFWYRQQPGQSLTLIATANQGSEATYESGFVIDKFPISRPNLTFSTLTVSNMSPEDSSIYLCSVDHYGYTFGSGTRLTVV.